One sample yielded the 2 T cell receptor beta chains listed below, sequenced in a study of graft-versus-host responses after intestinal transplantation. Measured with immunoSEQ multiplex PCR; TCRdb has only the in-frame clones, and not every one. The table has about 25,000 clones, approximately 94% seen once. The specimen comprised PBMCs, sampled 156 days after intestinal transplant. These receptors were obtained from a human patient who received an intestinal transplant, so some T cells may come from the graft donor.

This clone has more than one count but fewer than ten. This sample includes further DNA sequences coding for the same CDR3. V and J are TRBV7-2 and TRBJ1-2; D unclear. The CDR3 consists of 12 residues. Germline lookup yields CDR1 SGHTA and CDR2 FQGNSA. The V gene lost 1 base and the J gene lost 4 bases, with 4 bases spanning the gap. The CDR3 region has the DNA TGTGCCAGCAGCTTAGGGGGCTATGGCTACACCTTC. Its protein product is CASSLGGYGYTF.

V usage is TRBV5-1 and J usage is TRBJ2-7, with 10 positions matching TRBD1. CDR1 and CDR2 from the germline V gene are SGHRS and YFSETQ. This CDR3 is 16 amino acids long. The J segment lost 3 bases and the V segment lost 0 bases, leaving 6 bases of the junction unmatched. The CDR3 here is CASSLVPGTGDYEQYF. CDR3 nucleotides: TGCGCCAGCAGCTTGGTCCCCGGGACAGGGGACTACGAGCAGTACTTC.